The T cell receptor (beta chain) described here comes from a study of glioma-infiltrating T cells. The germline V and J ends were trimmed by 0 bases and 0 bases, with 12 bases remaining between them. This CDR3 contains 16 residues. The germline gives CDR1 LGHNA, CDR2 YSLEER. TCR alpha and beta CDR3 regions were amplified from RNA using iRepertoire nested multiplex PCR. TCRdb itself ran the multiplex PCR reads through MiXCR, one entry per CDR3 protein. This sample yields about 130,000 distinct CDR3 sequences, of which 23% are seen a single time; around 15% belongs to the top ten. This clonotype was found many times.

The receptor's source is a human donor with low-grade glioma or glioblastoma, undergoing nonglioma brain surgery, or in good health (not recorded which). Material for sequencing was glioma tissue, nonneoplastic brain tissue, or PBMCs (not recorded which). V usage is TRBV4-3 and J usage is TRBJ2-7; D possibly corresponds to TRBD1 (5 bases). Here the CDR3 reads CASSQDFTGSSYEQYF. Written as DNA, the CDR3 is TGCGCCAGCAGCCAAGATTTTACAGGCAGCTCCTACGAGCAGTACTTC.